These 12 T cell receptor beta chains were sequenced from one sample in a study of patients and donors after allogeneic stem cell transplantation. TCRdb re-called the RT-PCR reads through MiXCR, storing one row per CDR3 protein. The sample records about a million distinct CDR3 sequences, about a sixth being singletons. Sample: blood, either unsorted or a sorted T cell fraction (not recorded which). The source of these receptors is a human donor who was either an allogeneic HSCT recipient or a stem cell or donor lymphocyte infusion donor (not recorded which). It is not recorded whose cells these are; they may come from a transplant donor.

This clonotype turned up a few times. The gene calls are TRBV10-3 and TRBJ2-1; 9 nucleotides align to TRBD1. With V trimmed by 6 bases and J by 4 bases, 19 bases remained unmatched. Germline CDR1 is ENHRY and CDR2 is SYGVKD. The CDR3 totals 19 residues. The CDR3 sequence: CAISDLYRWGTGRYNEQFF. The DNA of the CDR3 is TGTGCCATCAGCGACCTCTATAGATGGGGGACAGGGAGGTACAATGAGCAGTTCTTC.

This clonotype has ten or more counts. The chain recombines TRBV12-3 or TRBV12-4 with TRBJ1-1; 9 bases agree with TRBD1. The CDR3 loop spans 14 amino acids. Germline trimming cut 3 bases from V and 4 bases from J; bases unmatched to any gene: 3. CDR3 in amino acids: CASSLGTGITEAFF. As DNA, the CDR3 is TGTGCCAGCAGTTTGGGGACAGGGATCACTGAAGCTTTCTTT.

This clonotype was seen more than once but under ten times. This chain connects TRBV4-1 to TRBJ2-7; D is unclear. V was cut by 4 bases and J by 1 base, with 11 bases left in between. Germline V gene sequence: CDR1 MGHRA, CDR2 YSYEKL. There are 14 residues in the CDR3. This chain's CDR3 is CASSLHPRSYEQYF. For the CDR3, the DNA is TGCGCCAGCAGCCTCCACCCCCGGTCCTACGAGCAGTACTTC.

The chain uses TRBV5-1 and TRBJ2-1, with 11 bases matching TRBD2. The trim removed 7 bases at V and 8 bases at J, leaving 8 bases unmatched. This CDR3 has 14 amino acids. Per germline, CDR1 SGHRS and CDR2 YFSETQ. The CDR3 loop reads CASGVAGGSDEQFF. For the CDR3, the DNA is TGCGCCAGCGGCGTAGCGGGAGGGAGTGATGAGCAGTTCTTC.

This clonotype came up a few times. This chain joins TRBV5-1 and TRBJ1-3; D gene uncertain. CDR1 SGHRS and CDR2 YFSETQ come from the germline V gene. CDR3 size: 15 residues. V was trimmed by 0 bases and J by 3 bases, leaving 10 bases between them. The CDR3 sequence: CASSLDSRLGNTIYF. In nucleotides, the CDR3 is TGCGCCAGCAGCTTGGACAGTAGACTTGGAAACACCATATATTTT.

The chain joins TRBV7-2 to TRBJ2-3; TRBD1 agrees at 9 bases. Trimming removed 3 bases from V and 0 bases from J; junction bases left unmatched: 4. Per the germline V gene, CDR1 is SGHTA and CDR2 is FQGNSA. The CDR3 loop spans 16 amino acids. CDR3 nucleotides: TGTGCCAGCAGCTTCTACAGGGGGCTCAGCACAGATACGCAGTATTTT. Its protein product is CASSFYRGLSTDTQYF.

This clonotype was seen a handful of times. V is TRBV6-5 and J is TRBJ2-5; D gene ambiguous. The germline gives CDR1 MNHEY, CDR2 SVGAGI. The CDR3 spans 16 residues. The ends were cut back, 4 bases at V and 0 bases at J, with 15 bases in the middle. CDR3 nucleotides: TGTGCCAGCAGTTCCCACCGCCTGGGGTACCAAGAGACCCAGTACTTC. This gives the protein CASSSHRLGYQETQYF.

The rearrangement joins TRBV6-6 to TRBJ2-1; tentative D call: TRBD1 (5 bases). The CDR3 is made up of 13 amino acids. The V gene's germline CDR1 is MNHNY and CDR2 SVGAGI (reference sequence). The ends were cut back, 6 bases at V and 5 bases at J, with 11 bases in the middle. The CDR3 loop reads CASRAEGDNEQFF. The CDR3 region has the DNA TGTGCCAGCAGGGCCGAAGGGGACAATGAGCAGTTCTTC.

The rearrangement joins TRBV7-2 to TRBJ1-2; D is uncertain. This CDR3 is 13 amino acids long. Germline CDR1 is SGHTA and CDR2 is FQGNSA. The germline V and J ends were trimmed by 1 base and 6 bases, with 9 bases remaining between them. The CDR3: CASSLGWADGYTF. The CDR3 nucleotides read TGTGCCAGCAGCTTAGGCTGGGCTGATGGCTACACCTTC. The full variable domain, rest sourced from reference TRBV7-2 and TRBJ1-2, is GAGVSQSPSNKVTEKGKDVELRCDPISGHTALYWYRQSLGQGLEFLIYFQGNSAPDKSGLPSDRFSAERTGGSVSTLTIQRTQQEDSAVYLCASSLGWADGYTFGSGTRLTVV.

The table lists this clonotype with a few counts. This chain uses TRBV4-1 with TRBJ2-1, with 8 bases lining up with TRBD2. CDR3 size: 16 residues. V shed 3 bases, J shed 1 base, and the junction held 5 bases outside the gene matches. Per the germline V gene, CDR1 is MGHRA and CDR2 is YSYEKL. The CDR3 here is CASSHSGTRSYNEQFF. The CDR3 bases are TGCGCCAGCAGCCATTCCGGGACTAGGTCCTACAATGAGCAGTTCTTC.

The rearrangement uses TRBV15 and TRBJ2-3; 8 bases map to TRBD1. Germline CDR1 reads LNHNV; CDR2 reads YYDKDF (reference sequence). Unmatched junction bases numbered 9, after V lost 0 bases and J lost 4 bases. The CDR3 loop spans 17 amino acids. In DNA, the CDR3 is TGTGCCACCAGCAGAGATCACCAGGGGGCCCTTCCAGATACGCAGTATTTT. This sequence encodes CATSRDHQGALPDTQYF.

The chain uses TRBV4-3 and TRBJ2-7, with D possibly called TRBD1 or TRBD2 (5 bases each). The CDR3 spans 16 residues. The germline V gene has CDR1 LGHNA and CDR2 YSLEER. Between the trimmed V and J ends, which lost 2 bases and 2 bases, there was a span of 16 bases. Written as DNA, the CDR3 is TGCGCCAGCAGCCAATCTGCGAGGGGAGTAACCTACGAGCAGTACTTC. This translates into CASSQSARGVTYEQYF.